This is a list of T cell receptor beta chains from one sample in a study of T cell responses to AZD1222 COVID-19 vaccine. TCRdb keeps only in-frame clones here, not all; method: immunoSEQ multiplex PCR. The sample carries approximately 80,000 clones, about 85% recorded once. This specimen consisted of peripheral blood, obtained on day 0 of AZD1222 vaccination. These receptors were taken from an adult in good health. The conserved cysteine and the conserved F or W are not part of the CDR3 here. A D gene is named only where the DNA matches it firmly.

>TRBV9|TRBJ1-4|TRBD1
ASSVGTGGGEKLF
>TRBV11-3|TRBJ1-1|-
ASSLFGQENTEAF
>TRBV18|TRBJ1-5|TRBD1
ASSPDRASNQPQH
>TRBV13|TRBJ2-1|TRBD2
ASSFGTSGYNEQF
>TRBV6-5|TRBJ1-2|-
ASSYVRQSYGYT
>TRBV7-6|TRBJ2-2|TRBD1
ASSPRRTGVTGELF
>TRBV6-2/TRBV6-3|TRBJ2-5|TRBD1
ASSSERQGRQETQY
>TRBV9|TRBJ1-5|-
ASSVGGENQPQH
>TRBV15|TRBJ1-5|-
ATSREGFANQPQH
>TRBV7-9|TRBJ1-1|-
ASSLSGAPEAF